The 5 T cell receptor beta chains presented below share a single source sample, sequenced in a study of T cells in Graves' hyperthyroidism and ophthalmopathy. TCR beta CDR3 regions were amplified from RNA transcripts. HTBI primers were used for first-round RT-PCR of the TCR CDR3. TCRdb reanalysed the multiplex PCR reads using MiXCR and keeps one entry per CDR3 protein. The profile shows nearly 600,000 distinct CDR3 sequences, approximately 15% of them singletons. The sample was blood. Every receptor here comes from a woman aged 25 to 39 with Graves' hyperthyroidism that later progressed to Graves' ophthalmopathy.

This sequence joins TRBV20-1 and TRBJ2-3; D possibly corresponds to TRBD2 (7 bases). Germline V gives CDR1 DFQATT, CDR2 SNEGSKA (reference sequence). V was pared by 4 bases and J by 0 bases, with 14 bases between. The CDR3 covers 15 residues. The CDR3 is CSATPGGASTDTQYF. As DNA, the CDR3 is TGCAGTGCTACTCCTGGGGGGGCTAGCACAGATACGCAGTATTTT.

The chain couples TRBV20-1 to TRBJ2-6; TRBD1 agrees at 12 bases. This CDR3 is 19 amino acids long. The V and J ends lost 3 bases and 1 base, in that order; junction bases with no gene match: 10. Germline values: CDR1 DFQATT, CDR2 SNEGSKA (reference sequence). This CDR3 is CSASSNGDRGPSGANVLTF. The DNA for the CDR3 is TGCAGTGCTAGTAGTAACGGGGACAGGGGGCCTTCTGGGGCCAACGTCCTGACTTTC.

This clonotype was found many times. The CDR3 nucleotides are TGTGCCAGCAGCTTAACAGGCGGAGATACGCAGTATTTT. Amino acids: CASSLTGGDTQYF. The rearrangement joins TRBV7-3 to TRBJ2-3; no clear D gene. V was cut by 0 bases and J by 5 bases, with 6 bases left in between. CDR3 length: 13 amino acids. CDR1 and CDR2 from the germline V gene are SGHTA and FQGTGA.

This clonotype was picked up many times. V gene TRBV7-3 combines with J gene TRBJ2-2; possible D gene TRBD1, 5 bases. The V end was cut by 2 bases, the J end by 0 bases, with 7 bases between. This CDR3 comprises 15 residues. In germline, CDR1 is SGHTA, CDR2 FQGTGA. CDR3 sequence: CASSLWGANTGELFF. Written as DNA, the CDR3 is TGTGCCAGCAGCTTATGGGGCGCGAACACCGGGGAGCTGTTTTTT.

This clonotype was observed many times. This chain uses TRBV28 with TRBJ1-2; unclear D gene. The CDR3 covers 14 residues. Germline-derived CDR1 and CDR2 are MDHEN and SYDVKM. Trimming removed 7 bases at V and 3 bases at J, with 15 bases between. CDR3 loop: CASTLFAEHYGYTF. The CDR3 nucleotides are TGTGCCAGCACCCTCTTCGCAGAGCACTATGGCTACACCTTC.